This TCR beta chain came from a study of low-dose radiotherapy and immunotherapy resistance in tumors. As for the study in general: Intravenous administration to patients comprised nivolumab at 240 mg every two weeks and ipilimumab at 1 mg/kg every six weeks.

Alpha- and beta-chain coverage of first-strand cDNA came from TRAV- and TRBV-specific primers. A constant-region primer paired with the V-primer adapter amplified TCRs over about 19 PCR cycles. TCRdb redid the calling of the reads with MiXCR, one entry per CDR3 protein. The sample holds almost 40,000 distinct CDR3 sequences; around a third are singletons and the top ten take roughly 3.7%. Time point described: before trial treatment. Donors were administered nivolumab, ipilimumab, aspirin and low-dose cyclophosphamide, together with low-dose radiotherapy. This clonotype was observed at least ten times. The CDR3 length is 13 residues. The germline V gene has CDR1 SGHTA and CDR2 FQGNSA. The V and J ends lost 5 bases and 8 bases respectively, with 13 bases between them.

Sequencing used PBMCs, obtained before treatment. V is TRBV7-2 and J is TRBJ1-3; D unresolved. This TCR derives from a male donor with gallbladder cancer. The CDR3 region is CASSPPGRDTIYF. The CDR3 region has the DNA TGTGCCAGCAGCCCCCCGGGGAGGGACACCATATATTTT.